Listed here are 3 T cell receptor beta chains from one sample, sequenced in a study of blood T cell repertoires in COVID-19. The repertoire was sequenced with immunoSEQ multiplex PCR; TCRdb's copy has only in-frame clones and lacks some. The table lists approximately 71,000 clones, around 79% of them singletons, with around a quarter in the top ten. Source material: peripheral blood. The receptors were sampled from a man aged 55 to 70 with active or convalescent COVID-19.

This clone was observed a single time. V gene TRBV12-5 combines with J gene TRBJ1-1, with no clear D. In germline, CDR1 is LGHNT, CDR2 FRNRAP. Between the trimmed V and J ends, which lost 1 base and 4 bases, there was a span of 7 bases. This CDR3 region has 13 residues. The CDR3 DNA sequence: TGTGCTAGTGGTTTGGCAGAGGGCACTGAAGCTTTCTTT. It is translated as CASGLAEGTEAFF.

This chain uses TRBV2 with TRBJ2-7; no reliable D call. V dropped 4 bases and J dropped 4 bases, with 14 bases sitting between them. Germline CDR1 SNHLY, CDR2 FYNNEI. CDR3 size: 14 residues. CDR3 sequence (DNA): TGTGCCAGCAGTGGGAGCTTCAACTGGTACGAGCAGTACTTC. It yields the protein CASSGSFNWYEQYF.

V is TRBV5-1 and J is TRBJ2-5, with 9 bases matching TRBD2. CDR1 and CDR2 from the germline V gene are SGHRS and YFSETQ. Losses at the gene ends were 1 base for V and 5 bases for J; bases not matched to a gene: 6. CDR3 length equals 15 residues. CDR3 loop: CASSLLAGSGETQYF. CDR3 sequence (DNA): TGCGCCAGCAGCTTGCTAGCGGGGAGCGGTGAGACCCAGTACTTC.